The 27 T cell receptor beta chains given below trace back to one sample, sequenced in a study of blood T cell repertoires in COVID-19 (dated by TCRdb to the early 2020s). The library was made by the immunoSEQ multiplex PCR assay. What TCRdb holds here is the immuneACCESS table cut down to in-frame rearrangements. Part of the clones is not present; checked against another copy, under half of the missing clones reflect an unresolved V gene, and the others are unexplained. The sample contains roughly 300,000 clones, roughly 89% of them found a single time. Of the sample, about 2% falls within the top ten clones. Sequences were obtained from peripheral blood. The receptors derive from a woman in her thirties with COVID-19, enrolled during active disease.

The V and J genes are TRBV10-3 and TRBJ2-7; D might be TRBD2 (5 bases). Germline-derived CDR1 and CDR2 are ENHRY and SYGVKD. Trimming shortened V by 1 base and J by 4 bases, and 11 bases separated the two germline ends. CDR3 length: 14 residues. For the CDR3, the DNA is TGTGCCATCAGTGAGTTCGCGGGCCCGTACGAGCAGTACTTC. Its translation: CAISEFAGPYEQYF.

The chain couples TRBV6-6 to TRBJ1-1, with D possibly matching TRBD1 (5 bases). V lost 1 base and J 5 bases, leaving 14 bases between the germline ends. CDR3 size: 15 residues. The germline gives CDR1 MNHNY, CDR2 SVGAGI (reference sequence). This CDR3 reads CASSYLGIGGTEAFF. CDR3 sequence (DNA): TGTGCCAGCAGTTACTTAGGGATCGGGGGGACTGAAGCTTTCTTT.

The chain is built from TRBV12-3 or TRBV12-4 and TRBJ1-1; 7 bases are shared with TRBD1. V gave up 5 bases and J gave up 8 bases; unmatched junction bases: 5. The length of the CDR3 is 12 residues. This CDR3 is CASSLPGQEAFF. CDR3 bases: TGTGCCAGCAGTCTCCCGGGACAGGAAGCTTTCTTT.

This chain joins TRBV7-3 and TRBJ1-4; the D gene is possibly TRBD1 (5 bases). Trimming removed 5 bases from V and 0 bases from J, with 19 bases in between. Germline V lookup: CDR1 SGHTA, CDR2 FQGTGA. The CDR3 length is 18 residues. DNA of the CDR3: TGTGCCAGCAGCCTTGGGGCAGAACATTACACAACTAATGAAAAACTGTTTTTT. Amino acid sequence: CASSLGAEHYTTNEKLFF.

This clone is a singleton in its sample. The rearrangement joins TRBV2 to TRBJ2-1; tentatively, D is TRBD2 (5 bases). Germline CDR1 reads SNHLY; CDR2 reads FYNNEI. The CDR3 contains 13 residues. Trimming shortened V by 8 bases and J by 4 bases, and 12 bases separated the two germline ends. CDR3 region: CASCTDYYNEQFF. The DNA for the CDR3 is TGTGCCAGCTGTACTGACTATTACAATGAGCAGTTCTTC.

The chain uses TRBV6-5 and TRBJ2-7, with 11 bases aligning to TRBD1. CDR1 and CDR2 from the germline V gene are MNHEY and SVGAGI. The CDR3 sequence is 14 residues long. V trimming: 5 bases; J trimming: 3 bases; junction bases outside the gene matches: 3. The CDR3 loop is CASSLGTGGYEQYF. DNA of the CDR3: TGTGCCAGCAGTCTAGGGACAGGGGGCTACGAGCAGTACTTC.

The chain recombines TRBV6-5 with TRBJ2-2; 8 bases are a match to TRBD1. The germline V gene encodes CDR1 MNHEY and CDR2 SVGAGI. There are 13 residues in the CDR3. Germline trimming cut 5 bases from V and 8 bases from J; bases unmatched to any gene: 4. The CDR3 DNA reads TGTGCCAGCAGTCAAAGGACAGGGGGGGAGCTGTTTTTT. Its translation is CASSQRTGGELFF.

The V and J genes are TRBV3-1 (or the pseudogene TRBV3-2) and TRBJ2-5, with a tentative D call TRBD1 (8 bases). The length of the CDR3 is 15 residues. CDR1 and CDR2 (germline): LGHDT, YNNKEL (reference sequence). The V and J ends lost 2 bases and 5 bases respectively, with 15 bases between them. In DNA, the CDR3 is TGTGCCAGCAGCCAACGTAACAGGGGGGGCGAGACCCAGTACTTC. It codes for CASSQRNRGGETQYF.

This chain joins TRBV2 and TRBJ1-4; 8 nucleotides line up with TRBD1. V lost 6 bases, J lost 7 bases, and 7 bases stayed unmatched. CDR1 and CDR2 from the germline V gene are SNHLY and FYNNEI. This CDR3 comprises 14 residues. CDR3 nucleotide sequence: TGTGCCAGCAGAGGACAGGGCCGTCCTGAAAAACTGTTTTTT. This translates into CASRGQGRPEKLFF.

The chain carries TRBV2 and TRBJ1-1; D is unresolved. Germline lookup yields CDR1 SNHLY and CDR2 FYNNEI. CDR3 length equals 11 residues. Trimming cost V 8 bases and J 2 bases, with 6 bases left between them. CDR3 in amino acids: CASEGNTEAFF. CDR3 DNA: TGTGCCAGCGAGGGCAACACTGAAGCTTTCTTT.

The chain uses TRBV6-1 and TRBJ2-1; TRBD1 matches at 8 bases. CDR1 is MNHNS, CDR2 SASEGT, per germline. V was pared by 4 bases and J by 4 bases, with 9 bases of the junction left unmatched. The CDR3 has 16 amino acids. CDR3 loop: CASSGQGAGGYNEQFF. CDR3 DNA: TGTGCCAGCAGTGGCCAGGGGGCTGGAGGATACAATGAGCAGTTCTTC.

This rearrangement joins TRBV7-2 to TRBJ2-5; tentative D call: TRBD2 (7 bases). Germline-derived CDR1 and CDR2 are SGHTA and FQGNSA. Trimming left V 0 bases short and J 5 bases short, with 19 bases between. This CDR3 is built from 17 residues. DNA of the CDR3: TGTGCCAGCAGCTTAGCTGCGGGGGCTACCGCAGGGGAGACCCAGTACTTC. It encodes CASSLAAGATAGETQYF.

This chain connects TRBV16 to TRBJ1-2; D not certain. CDR3 length: 13 residues. The germline gives CDR1 KGHSY, CDR2 FQNENV. Between the trimmed V and J ends, which lost 4 bases and 4 bases, there was a span of 10 bases. In DNA, the CDR3 is TGTGCCAGCAGCCCCTTACCGAGCTATGGCTACACCTTC. Its translation is CASSPLPSYGYTF.

This chain links TRBV27 with TRBJ2-2; D unclear. This CDR3 has 16 residues. Deletions cut 3 bases from V and 2 bases from J, with 13 bases between. CDR1 is MNHEY, CDR2 SMNVEV, per germline (reference sequence). Here the CDR3 reads CASSFVGGANTGELFF. CDR3 bases: TGTGCCAGCAGTTTCGTGGGTGGAGCCAACACCGGGGAGCTGTTTTTT.

This rearrangement joins TRBV9 to TRBJ1-1; D not resolved. Trimming cost V 2 bases and J 0 bases, with 5 bases left between them. Germline V CDR1 and CDR2: SGDLS, YYNGEE. CDR3 length: 13 residues. DNA of the CDR3: TGTGCCAGCAGCGTGAACATGAACACTGAAGCTTTCTTT. This sequence encodes CASSVNMNTEAFF.

The gene calls are TRBV28 and TRBJ2-5, with TRBD2 identical over 8 bases. The CDR3 loop spans 16 amino acids. Germline values: CDR1 MDHEN, CDR2 SYDVKM. The V and J ends lost 5 bases and 4 bases, in that order; junction bases with no gene match: 12. The CDR3 here is CASSLRTSRYVETQYF. The CDR3 DNA sequence: TGTGCCAGCAGTCTCCGGACTAGCCGATACGTAGAGACCCAGTACTTC. The variable domain in full, with the rest retrieved from reference TRBV28 and TRBJ2-5, is DVKVTQSSRYLVKRTGEKVFLECVQDMDHENMFWYRQDPGLGLRLIYFSYDVKMKEKGDIPEGYSVSREKKERFSLILESASTNQTSMYLCASSLRTSRYVETQYFGPGTRLLVL.

The chain is built from TRBV5-1 and TRBJ1-2; D not certain. Trimming shortened V by 0 bases and J by 2 bases, and 8 bases separated the two germline ends. In germline, CDR1 is SGHRS, CDR2 YFSETQ. The CDR3 covers 14 residues. Here the CDR3 DNA reads TGCGCCAGCAGCTTGGATCCGGGGAACTATGGCTACACCTTC. It encodes CASSLDPGNYGYTF.

The J gene is TRBJ2-1, the V gene TRBV3-1 (or the pseudogene TRBV3-2); the match to TRBD2 covers 10 bases. Germline CDR1 is LGHDT and CDR2 is YNNKEL (reference sequence). The CDR3 has 17 residues. J gave up 4 bases and V 4 bases, and 10 bases lay outside the gene matches. CDR3 loop: CASSRRLAGLSYNEQFF. The CDR3 region has the DNA TGTGCCAGCAGCCGTCGACTAGCGGGTTTATCTTACAATGAGCAGTTCTTC.

The rearrangement uses TRBV27 and TRBJ2-2, with 10 bases fitting TRBD1. The CDR3 contains 17 residues. From germline, CDR1 is MNHEY and CDR2 SMNVEV (reference sequence). The V gene end was trimmed by 7 bases and the J gene end by 7 bases; junction bases not matched to a gene: 15. CDR3 DNA sequence: TGTGCCAGCAAAAGCATCGGGGGACAGGGGTCGATCGGGGAGCTGTTTTTT. Residues: CASKSIGGQGSIGELFF.

The V and J genes are TRBV3-1 (or the pseudogene TRBV3-2) and TRBJ2-2; no clear D. V lost 0 bases and J 8 bases, leaving 10 bases between the germline ends. Germline lookup yields CDR1 LGHDT and CDR2 YNNKEL (reference sequence). This CDR3 comprises 14 residues. CDR3 coding DNA: TGTGCCAGCAGCCAAGATTACGCGGCAGGGGAGCTGTTTTTT. It translates to CASSQDYAAGELFF.

This clone was picked up one time. V usage is TRBV2 and J usage is TRBJ2-7; no clear D gene. CDR3 size: 14 residues. Trimming took off 6 bases at V and 2 bases at J, with 14 bases between the two ends. Germline values: CDR1 SNHLY, CDR2 FYNNEI. The DNA for the CDR3 is TGTGCCAGCAGGCCGGCACAGTCCCCCTACGAGCAGTACTTC. Its protein is CASRPAQSPYEQYF.

This rearrangement joins TRBV12-1 to TRBJ2-1; the listed D gene, TRBD2, was not tested against the DNA. TRBV12-1 corresponds to a pseudogene. The CDR3 covers 12 residues. CDR3 nucleotides: TGTGCCATCCCGACTAGCTACAATGAGCAGTTCTTC. The encoded protein is CAIPTSYNEQFF.

V is TRBV10-1 and J is TRBJ2-2; perhaps TRBD1 as D (6 bases). Germline V gene data show CDR1 as WNHNN and CDR2 as SYGVQD (reference sequence). This CDR3 has 15 residues. Trimming pared 6 bases from V and 4 bases from J, leaving 15 bases between. The CDR3: CASRAQGSGTGELFF. In nucleotides, the CDR3 is TGCGCCAGCAGGGCCCAGGGGAGCGGCACCGGGGAGCTGTTTTTT.

With regard to this clone: A much bigger clone sits one base away, suggesting this may be a read error. The genes are TRBV4-2 and TRBJ2-2; 10 bases are a match to TRBD1. The CDR3 has 13 amino acids. Germline loops: CDR1 LGHNA, CDR2 YNFKEQ. V gave up 8 bases and J gave up 3 bases; unmatched junction bases: 0. CDR3 protein: CASGTGDTGELFF. CDR3 DNA sequence: TGTGCCAGCGGGACAGGGGACACCGGGGAGCTGTTTTTT.

V usage is TRBV19 and J usage is TRBJ2-3, with 7 bases that match TRBD2. There are 16 residues in the CDR3. Germline assignment: CDR1 LNHDA and CDR2 SQIVND (reference sequence). The trim removed 9 bases at V and 0 bases at J, leaving 12 bases unmatched. This chain's CDR3 is CASRRFGGGSTDTQYF. The CDR3 DNA is TGTGCCAGCCGCCGGTTTGGGGGGGGAAGCACAGATACGCAGTATTTT.

The rearrangement uses TRBV7-2 and TRBJ2-5, with TRBD1 matching over 7 bases. The CDR3 contains 14 residues. Germline trimming cut 5 bases from V and 5 bases from J; bases unmatched to any gene: 8. The germline V gene encodes CDR1 SGHTA and CDR2 FQGNSA. CDR3 nucleotide sequence: TGTGCCAGCAGCCGTGGACAGGTGGAGGAGACCCAGTACTTC. Translated: CASSRGQVEETQYF.

This sequence joins TRBV7-8 and TRBJ1-2; 10 bases agree with TRBD1. V gave up 4 bases and J gave up 4 bases; unmatched junction bases: 3. Germline CDR1 reads SGHVS; CDR2 reads FQNEAQ. This CDR3 is built from 14 residues. In DNA form, the CDR3 reads TGTGCCAGCAGCTCCGGGACAGGGGTCTATGGCTACACCTTC. This sequence encodes CASSSGTGVYGYTF.